This entry describes one TCR beta chain. This record comes from a study of beta chain features in type 1 diabetes. Per germline, CDR1 MGHRA and CDR2 YSYEKL. V dropped 2 bases and J dropped 7; count of bases not matched to a gene: 7. CDR3 length: 15 amino acids. Expressed TCRB transcripts got sequenced, as all isolated RNA was reverse transcribed. Some clones are missing from TCRdb's copy, which holds only in-frame ones; the method was immunoSEQ multiplex PCR. The sample has 450,000 to 600,000 clones, 30% seen once. Sorting gave populations that all exceeded 98% purity. This receptor was identified in a man younger than 35 in good health. Specimen: naive CD4+ T cells from blood. V and J are TRBV4-1 and TRBJ1-4; the match to TRBD1 covers 7 bases. CDR3 coding DNA: TGCGCCAGCAGCCAAACAGGGGAGAGGAGTGAAAAACTGTTTTTT. Amino acids: CASSQTGERSEKLFF.